The T cell receptor (beta chain) described here comes from a study of regulatory T cells in long-lasting Graves disease. Time point denoted: persistent/refractory GD, antithyroid drugs over 5 years with positive TRAb. There was RNA extracted from PBMCs, and the TCR library was made from it. Germline CDR1 is SGHNT and CDR2 is YYREEE (reference sequence). With 0 bases removed from V and 9 bases from J, the gap between germline ends came to 25 bases. The CDR3 sequence is 18 residues long. This clonotype was found a few times. Combining iRepertoire HTBI primers with Arm-PCR of CDR3 regions, the authors built TCR beta libraries. MiXCR was run by TCRdb on the multiplex PCR reads, yielding one entry per CDR3 protein. The sample has 350,000 to 500,000 distinct CDR3 sequences, 21% seen once; the top ten hold about 13%.

The source was peripheral blood mononuclear cells (PBMCs), collected when the disease was refractory, from a patient treated with antithyroid drugs. The V and J genes are TRBV5-4 and TRBJ2-4; D may match TRBD1 or TRBD2 (5 bases each). The sequence was collected from a female donor with Graves disease. The CDR3 protein is CASSLDRTTDSQEGIQYF. CDR3 in DNA: TGTGCCAGCAGCTTGGATCGGACAACCGATAGCCAAGAGGGCATTCAGTACTTC.